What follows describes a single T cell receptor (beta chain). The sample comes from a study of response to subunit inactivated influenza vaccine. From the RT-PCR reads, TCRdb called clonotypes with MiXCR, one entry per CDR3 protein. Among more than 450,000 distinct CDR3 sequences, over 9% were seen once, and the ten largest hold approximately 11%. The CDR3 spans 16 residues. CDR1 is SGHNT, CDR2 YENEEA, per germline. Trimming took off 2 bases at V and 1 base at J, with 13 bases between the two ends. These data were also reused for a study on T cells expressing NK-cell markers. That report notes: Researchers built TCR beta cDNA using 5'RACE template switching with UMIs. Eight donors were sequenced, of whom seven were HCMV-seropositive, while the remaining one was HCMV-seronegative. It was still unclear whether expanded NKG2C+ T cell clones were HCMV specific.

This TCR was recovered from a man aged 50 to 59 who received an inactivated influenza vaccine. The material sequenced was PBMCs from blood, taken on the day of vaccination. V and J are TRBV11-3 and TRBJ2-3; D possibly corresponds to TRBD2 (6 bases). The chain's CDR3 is CASSLTGVRGTDTQYF. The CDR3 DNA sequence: TGTGCCAGCAGCTTAACGGGAGTGAGGGGCACAGATACGCAGTATTTT.